This T cell receptor (beta chain) was captured in a study of cytomegalovirus exposure and HLA in healthy donors. The study's findings and limits: CMV antigen specificity of a few CMV-associated chains was confirmed in vitro. According to a subsequent analysis, TCR clusters from the first cohort were inclined to appear together in the 110 or so validation repertoires. The study flagged fewer than 200 TCR beta chains as cytomegalovirus-associated.

CDR3 length: 17 amino acids. With 0 bases removed from V and 0 bases from J, the gap between germline ends came to 14 bases. Germline loops: CDR1 SGHVS, CDR2 FQNEAQ. On this clone: The antigen remains unidentified.

The donors were in the 120-subject validation cohort, distinct from the approximately 700-subject first cohort. Measured with immunoSEQ multiplex PCR; TCRdb has only the in-frame clones, and not every one. The table has about 54,000 clones, over 85% seen once. Sequenced sample: PBMCs. The chain uses TRBV7-8 and TRBJ1-1; D is ambiguous. This receptor was taken from a woman between 18 and 30 years old in good health and CMV-seropositive. CDR3 region: CASSLASAGVMNTEAFF. CDR3 DNA sequence: TGTGCCAGCAGCTTAGCGTCGGCAGGTGTAATGAACACTGAAGCTTTCTTT.